A few counts support the clone carrying this T cell receptor (beta chain). The data were obtained in a study of blood T cells in healthy people across ages. Trimming took 5 bases from V and 5 from J; bases not matched to a gene: 5. The CDR3 is 16 residues long. The germline gives CDR1 SGHAT, CDR2 FQNNGV. Sample-barcoded 5' priming and a J-beta primer mix drove a second PCR of roughly 7 to 11 cycles. TCRdb reprocessed the 5' RACE reads with MiXCR, giving one entry per CDR3 protein. Here the sample spans some 1.6 million distinct CDR3 sequences, 30% to 40% being singletons. V usage is TRBV11-2 and J usage is TRBJ2-3; TRBD2 matches 15 bases. The sequence was obtained from a young woman in good health. Input material: blood. The CDR3 spells CASSPGLAGGKDTQYF. Here the CDR3 DNA reads TGTGCCAGCAGCCCGGGACTAGCGGGGGGTAAAGATACGCAGTATTTT. Combining the CDR3 with reference TRBV11-2 and TRBJ2-3 gives the whole variable domain EAGVAQSPRYKIIEKRQSVAFWCNPISGHATLYWYQQILGQGPKLLIQFQNNGVVDDSQLPKDRFSAERLKGVDSTLKIQPAKLEDSAVYLCASSPGLAGGKDTQYFGPGTRLTVL.